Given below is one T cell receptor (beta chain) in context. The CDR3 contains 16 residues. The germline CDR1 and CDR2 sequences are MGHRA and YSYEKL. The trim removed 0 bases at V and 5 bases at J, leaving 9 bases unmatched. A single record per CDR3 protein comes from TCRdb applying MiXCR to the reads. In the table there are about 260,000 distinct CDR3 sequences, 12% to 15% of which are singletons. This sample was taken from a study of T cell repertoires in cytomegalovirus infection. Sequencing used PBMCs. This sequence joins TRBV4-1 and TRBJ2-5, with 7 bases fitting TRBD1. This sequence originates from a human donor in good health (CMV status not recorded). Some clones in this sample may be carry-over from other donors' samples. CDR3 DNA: TGCGCCAGCAGCCAAGATCGAGCAAGGGGGCGTGAGACCCAGTACTTC. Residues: CASSQDRARGRETQYF.